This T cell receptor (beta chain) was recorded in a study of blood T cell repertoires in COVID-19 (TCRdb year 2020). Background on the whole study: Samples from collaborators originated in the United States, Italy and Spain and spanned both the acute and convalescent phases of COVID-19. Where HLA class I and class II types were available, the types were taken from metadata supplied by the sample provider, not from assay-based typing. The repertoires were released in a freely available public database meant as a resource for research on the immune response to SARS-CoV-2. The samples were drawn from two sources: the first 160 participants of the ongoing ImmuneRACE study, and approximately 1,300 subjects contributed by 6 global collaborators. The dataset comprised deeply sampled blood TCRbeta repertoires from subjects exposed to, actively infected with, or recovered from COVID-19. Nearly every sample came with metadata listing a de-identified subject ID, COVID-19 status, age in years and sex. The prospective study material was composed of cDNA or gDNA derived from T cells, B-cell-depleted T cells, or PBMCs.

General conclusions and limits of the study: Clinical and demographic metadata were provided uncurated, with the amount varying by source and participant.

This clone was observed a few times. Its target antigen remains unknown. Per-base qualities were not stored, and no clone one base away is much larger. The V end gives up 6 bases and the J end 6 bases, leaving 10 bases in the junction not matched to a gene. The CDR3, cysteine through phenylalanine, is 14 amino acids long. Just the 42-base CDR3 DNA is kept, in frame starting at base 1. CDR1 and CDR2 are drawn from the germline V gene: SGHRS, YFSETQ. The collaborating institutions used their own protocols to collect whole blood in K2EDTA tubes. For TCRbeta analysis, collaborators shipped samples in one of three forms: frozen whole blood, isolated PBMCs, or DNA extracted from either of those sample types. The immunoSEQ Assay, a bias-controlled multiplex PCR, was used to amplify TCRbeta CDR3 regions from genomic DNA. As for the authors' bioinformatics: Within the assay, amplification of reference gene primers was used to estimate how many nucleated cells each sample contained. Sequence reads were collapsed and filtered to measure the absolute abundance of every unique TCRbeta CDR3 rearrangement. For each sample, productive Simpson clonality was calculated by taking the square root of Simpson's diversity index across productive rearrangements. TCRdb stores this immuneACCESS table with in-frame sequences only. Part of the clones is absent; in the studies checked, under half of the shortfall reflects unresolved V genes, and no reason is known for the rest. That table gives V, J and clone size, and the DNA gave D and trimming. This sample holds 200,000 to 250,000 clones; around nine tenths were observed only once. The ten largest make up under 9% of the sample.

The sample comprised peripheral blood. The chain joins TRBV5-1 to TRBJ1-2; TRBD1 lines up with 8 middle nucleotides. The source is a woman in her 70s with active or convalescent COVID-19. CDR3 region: CASNSPGGYDGYTF. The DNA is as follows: TGCGCCAGCAATAGTCCAGGGGGCTACGATGGCTACACCTTC.